These 5 T cell receptor beta chains were all obtained from the same sample, sequenced in a study of T cell repertoires in cytomegalovirus infection. TCRdb processed the reads anew with MiXCR; each CDR3 protein has one entry. The table lists about 130,000 distinct CDR3 sequences, approximately 9.2% of them singletons. Sequencing input: PBMCs. These receptors all come from a human donor in good health (CMV status not recorded). Some clones in this sample may be carry-over from other donors' samples.

The chain has TRBV10-3 and TRBJ2-5, with D possibly TRBD1 on 5 matching bases. Germline V gene lookup returns CDR1 ENHRY and CDR2 SYGVKD. V lost 0 bases and J lost 2, with 13 bases in between. This CDR3 comprises 16 residues. In nucleotides, the CDR3 is TGTGCCATCAGTGAGTCGTTAAGGGGTGAACAAGAGACCCAGTACTTC. This translates into CAISESLRGEQETQYF.

The chain recombines TRBV2 with TRBJ2-5; D perhaps matches TRBD2 (5 bases). V was pared by 5 bases and J by 0 bases, with 10 bases between. Germline assignment: CDR1 SNHLY and CDR2 FYNNEI. The CDR3 is made up of 14 amino acids. CDR3 nucleotide sequence: TGTGCCAGCAGTCCGAGGGAGCACCAAGAGACCCAGTACTTC. Translating it yields CASSPREHQETQYF.

The rearrangement uses TRBV10-3 and TRBJ2-2; tentatively, D is TRBD1 (6 bases). Between the trimmed V and J ends, which lost 10 bases and 8 bases, there was a span of 20 bases. Germline CDR1 is ENHRY and CDR2 is SYGVKD. CDR3 size: 14 residues. CDR3 loop: CATSGTPKAGELFF. The CDR3 DNA follows: TGTGCCACTTCCGGGACACCTAAGGCAGGGGAGCTGTTTTTT.

This clonotype was observed many times. The rearrangement uses TRBV28 and TRBJ1-6; D gene unclear. The V and J ends lost 3 bases and 10 bases respectively, with 7 bases between them. Germline CDR1 is MDHEN and CDR2 is SYDVKM. The CDR3 runs 12 residues. CDR3 region: CASSFAGSPLHF. The CDR3 nucleotides read TGTGCCAGCAGTTTCGCGGGGTCACCCCTCCACTTT.

This clonotype was seen at least ten times. V usage is TRBV7-2 and J usage is TRBJ2-2; no clear D gene. Germline CDR1 reads SGHTA; CDR2 reads FQGNSA. Trimming took 5 bases from V and 6 from J, leaving 16 bases between them. The CDR3 extends over 15 amino acids. In DNA, the CDR3 is TGTGCCAGCAGCCCCTCCCCCCGGCGTTCCGGGGAGCTGTTTTTT. This translates into CASSPSPRRSGELFF.